Given below is one TCR beta chain in context. The entry originates in a study of cytomegalovirus exposure and HLA in healthy donors. Trimming cost V 6 bases and J 1 base, with 15 bases left between them. The CDR3 totals 15 residues. Germline V gene data show CDR1 as MNHEY and CDR2 as SMNVEV (reference sequence). TCRdb keeps only in-frame clones here, not all; method: immunoSEQ multiplex PCR. This sample has some 190,000 clones, with approximately 89% found just once. The chain has TRBV27 and TRBJ1-1; D might be TRBD1 (6 bases). The TCR comes from a man aged 25-40 years in good health and CMV-seropositive. The sample consisted of PBMCs. The CDR3, as DNA: TGTGCCAGCAGGCTCCATTGGGGGGCGAACACTGAAGCTTTCTTT. This sequence encodes CASRLHWGANTEAFF.